This TCR beta chain was sequenced during a study of CD8 T cells in ankylosing spondylitis. This clonotype occurred a few times. Its antigen remains unidentified. J gave up 2 bases and V 5 bases, and 10 bases lay outside the gene matches. The CDR3 sequence is 15 residues long. The germline CDR1 and CDR2 sequences are DFQATT and SNEGSKA (reference sequence). For TCR beta, libraries came from quantitative 5'-RACE with molecular barcodes. Via MiXCR, TCRdb re-called the 5' RACE reads, giving one row per CDR3 protein. The sample lists 210,000 or so distinct CDR3 sequences, 25% to 30% occurring once. General study points: Within ankylosing spondylitis blood, a TCR beta motif made up of eight or nine highly homologous variants appeared to be characteristic.

The chain has TRBV20-1 and TRBJ2-7, with 9 bases lining up with TRBD1. Sequenced sample: blood, either unsorted or a sorted T cell fraction (not recorded which). The sequence was collected from a male donor with ankylosing spondylitis or in good health (not recorded which). The CDR3 DNA reads as TGCAGTGCTGATTTTAGACAGGGGGGTACCTACGAGCAGTACTTC. This codes for CSADFRQGGTYEQYF.